The 18 T cell receptor beta chains below come from one sample, sequenced in a study of identical twins listed by TCRdb under 2016. Libraries were prepared through 5' RACE. For sequencing, an Illumina HiSeq 2000 was employed. The raw public reads went through TCRdb reprocessing: fastp at Q25, MiXCR clone calling, in-frame beta chains kept. When rows share a CDR3 protein, they turn into one entry using the most common DNA and genes. This sample holds some 1,600,000 distinct CDR3 sequences; less than 40% were observed only once. In total, the top ten clones hold around 0.3% of the sample. The material sequenced was cord blood. These receptors all come from a newborn girl in good health.

V and J are TRBV20-1 and TRBJ2-4; 11 bases match TRBD1. The CDR3 sequence is 13 residues long. Per germline, CDR1 DFQATT and CDR2 SNEGSKA (reference sequence). The trim removed 6 bases at V and 8 bases at J, leaving 6 bases unmatched. CDR3 loop: CSARTGGLDIQYF. DNA of the CDR3: TGCAGTGCGAGGACAGGGGGCTTGGACATTCAGTACTTC.

This chain uses TRBV20-1 with TRBJ2-3, with TRBD2 as a possible D gene (6 bases). The germline V and J ends were trimmed by 3 bases and 1 base, with 8 bases remaining between them. The germline CDR1 and CDR2 sequences are DFQATT and SNEGSKA (reference sequence). The CDR3 consists of 13 residues. CDR3 nucleotides: TGCAGTGCTAGCGGGAGCGGCACAGATACGCAGTATTTT. It specifies CSASGSGTDTQYF.

The chain couples TRBV5-1 to TRBJ1-5; unclear D gene. CDR1 and CDR2 from the germline V gene are SGHRS and YFSETQ. The CDR3 is made up of 16 amino acids. The V gene lost 0 bases and the J gene lost 2 bases, with 12 bases spanning the gap. In DNA form, the CDR3 reads TGCGCCAGCAGCTTGGATGGCAGTAGGCGCAATCAGCCCCAGCATTTT. As protein: CASSLDGSRRNQPQHF.

The sample holds a few counts of this clonotype. The chain combines TRBV6-6 with TRBJ1-6; TRBD1 might be the D (6 bases). Germline lookup yields CDR1 MNHNY and CDR2 SVGAGI (reference sequence). V lost 10 bases and J 4 bases, leaving 17 bases between the germline ends. This CDR3 is built from 15 residues. CDR3 in DNA: TGTGCCACCTTAACAGGGATGGGTTATAATTCACCCCTCCACTTT. Protein product: CATLTGMGYNSPLHF.

This clonotype was observed once. This rearrangement joins TRBV4-3 to TRBJ2-4, with D possibly matching TRBD1 (6 bases). CDR1 is LGHNA and CDR2 is YSLEER in the germline V gene. V lost 0 bases to trimming and J lost 6 bases, with 12 bases between them. This CDR3 comprises 15 residues. The CDR3 loop reads CASSQEPGVGNIQYF. The CDR3 region has the DNA TGCGCCAGCAGCCAAGAGCCAGGGGTGGGAAACATTCAGTACTTC.

The CDR3 reads CASSFHLAGAFTGELFF. CDR3 nucleotide sequence: TGTGCCAGCAGCTTCCATTTAGCGGGGGCCTTCACCGGGGAGCTGTTTTTT. J is TRBJ2-2 and V is TRBV7-2, with 9 bases that match TRBD2. The CDR3 is made up of 17 amino acids. Germline CDR1 reads SGHTA; CDR2 reads FQGNSA. V lost 3 bases to trimming and J lost 4 bases; unmatched junction nucleotides: 9.

This clonotype appeared many times. V is TRBV7-2 and J is TRBJ1-2; tentative D call: TRBD1 (6 bases). CDR3 length: 14 residues. Trimming cost V 3 bases and J 2 bases, with 10 bases left between them. Germline CDR1 and CDR2: SGHTA and FQGNSA. The CDR3 sequence: CASSLGQKNYGYTF. The CDR3 nucleotides are TGTGCCAGCAGCTTGGGACAAAAAAACTATGGCTACACCTTC.

V and J are TRBV13 and TRBJ2-5, with 13 bases lining up with TRBD2. The end of the DNA aligns better with TRBJ2-7, so the J call may be wrong. The CDR3 runs 15 residues. CDR1 is PRHDT, CDR2 FYEKMQ, per germline (reference sequence). CDR3 bases: TGTGCCAGCAGCCCGGGACTAGCGGGACGGGACGAGCAGTACTTC. It codes for CASSPGLAGRDEQYF.

This clonotype came up a few times. The J gene is TRBJ1-1, the V gene TRBV9; D not certain. There are 14 residues in the CDR3. V was cut by 4 bases and J by 5 bases, with 15 bases left in between. Per the germline V gene, CDR1 is SGDLS and CDR2 is YYNGEE. The CDR3 loop is CASSPRTVGTEAFF. CDR3 nucleotide sequence: TGTGCCAGCAGCCCGAGGACGGTGGGGACTGAAGCTTTCTTT.

The J gene is TRBJ2-5, the V gene TRBV20-1; tentative D call: TRBD2 (6 bases). V was trimmed by 7 bases and J by 11 bases, leaving 17 bases between them. This CDR3 comprises 11 residues. CDR1 DFQATT and CDR2 SNEGSKA come from the germline V gene (reference sequence). As DNA, the CDR3 is TGCAGTGTATTGGAGGGAAAGGGGCAGTACTTC. Protein: CSVLEGKGQYF.

This rearrangement joins TRBV7-2 to TRBJ1-1; 8 positions match TRBD1. Losses at the gene ends were 5 bases for V and 1 base for J; bases not matched to a gene: 12. CDR1 is SGHTA and CDR2 is FQGNSA in the germline V gene. CDR3 length equals 17 residues. CDR3: CASSVTGGLPRNTEAFF. The DNA of the CDR3 is TGTGCCAGCAGCGTTACAGGGGGTCTTCCCCGGAACACTGAAGCTTTCTTT.

This chain joins TRBV10-3 and TRBJ2-1; TRBD2 agrees at 15 bases. The CDR3 is 15 amino acids. The V gene's germline CDR1 is ENHRY and CDR2 SYGVKD. After removal of 5 bases from V and 8 bases from J, the junction contained 4 bases not matched to a gene. The CDR3 coding sequence is TGTGCCATCAGTCGCGGGACTAGCGGGAGGTATGAGCAGTTCTTC. Residues: CAISRGTSGRYEQFF.

The chain recombines TRBV4-2 with TRBJ1-1; tentative D call: TRBD1 (5 bases). The length of the CDR3 is 12 residues. Trimming stripped 4 bases from V and 10 bases from J, with 13 bases between. Germline V lookup: CDR1 LGHNA, CDR2 YNFKEQ. The CDR3 DNA sequence: TGTGCCAGCAGCCCCGACGGGGGGGGAGCTTTCTTT. This translates into CASSPDGGGAFF.

The CDR3 reads CASSPPEGINYGYTF. Here the CDR3 DNA reads TGTGCCAGCTCACCACCCGAGGGAATAAACTATGGCTACACCTTC. The genes are TRBV18 and TRBJ1-2; D gene unclear. The CDR3 runs 15 residues. Trimming pared 0 bases from V and 2 bases from J, leaving 10 bases between. Germline CDR1 is KGHSH and CDR2 is LQKENI.

The chain links TRBV10-3 to TRBJ2-4; 9 bases match TRBD2. Germline values: CDR1 ENHRY, CDR2 SYGVKD. The CDR3 runs to 14 residues. The V segment lost 5 bases and the J segment 1 base; nucleotides outside the gene matches: 0. DNA of the CDR3: TGTGCCATCAGTAGCGGGGGGGCCAAAAACATTCAGTACTTC. Protein product: CAISSGGAKNIQYF.

V and J are TRBV5-1 and TRBJ2-5; 7 nucleotides agree with TRBD1. The CDR3 length is 14 residues. CDR1 is SGHRS and CDR2 is YFSETQ in the germline V gene. V trimming: 5 bases; J trimming: 11 bases; junction bases outside the gene matches: 15. In DNA, the CDR3 is TGCGCCAGCAGGCCGACAGGGTGGTACAATGAGCAGTACTTC. Amino acid sequence: CASRPTGWYNEQYF.

This clonotype was seen a few times. The genes are TRBV6-1 and TRBJ1-5; 8 bases are a match to TRBD1. CDR3 length: 14 residues. The germline V gene has CDR1 MNHNS and CDR2 SASEGT. V lost 4 bases to trimming and J lost 7 bases; unmatched junction nucleotides: 6. This CDR3 reads CASSGQGMDQPQHF. CDR3 DNA: TGTGCCAGCAGTGGACAGGGGATGGACCAGCCCCAGCATTTT.

The chain employs TRBV20-1 and TRBJ1-6; D is unclear. V gave up 4 bases and J gave up 0 bases, with 7 bases separating them. Per germline, CDR1 DFQATT and CDR2 SNEGSKA (reference sequence). This CDR3 has 14 residues. CDR3 amino acids: CSAIVSSYNSPLHF. The DNA for the CDR3 is TGCAGTGCTATCGTAAGCTCCTATAATTCACCCCTCCACTTT.